The 6 T cell receptor beta chains in this list originate from one sample, sequenced in a study of T cell repertoires in ileal Crohn's disease. The time point was: neoterminal ileum biopsy at postoperative endoscopy, about 6 months after surgery. The protocol was immunoSEQ multiplex PCR, while the TCRdb copy is restricted to in-frame clones and leaves out a portion. The sample lists roughly 62,000 clones; 70% to 90% were seen once. Material: ileal tissue. The receptors were sampled from an adult with Crohn's disease.

V is TRBV4-1 and J is TRBJ2-5, with TRBD2 as a possible D gene (6 bases). Germline V gives CDR1 MGHRA, CDR2 YSYEKL. The CDR3 sequence is 15 residues long. V dropped 0 bases and J dropped 5 bases, with 13 bases sitting between them. In DNA, the CDR3 is TGCGCCAGCAGCCAAGATCCCCAGGAGGGGGAGACCCAGTACTTC. Its protein is CASSQDPQEGETQYF.

The V gene is TRBV7-6, the J gene TRBJ2-1; TRBD2 matches at 7 bases. The CDR3 has 16 amino acids. Trimming took 3 bases from V and 10 from J; bases not matched to a gene: 15. Germline V gene sequence: CDR1 SGHVS, CDR2 FNYEAQ. The CDR3 nucleotides read TGTGCCAGCAGCTTGGAAGACTACTTGGTGGGAGGGGAGCAGTTCTTC. Translated: CASSLEDYLVGGEQFF.

This chain links TRBV5-1 with TRBJ1-2, with 7 bases matching TRBD1. The V segment lost 4 bases and the J segment 4 bases; nucleotides outside the gene matches: 7. The CDR3 spans 14 residues. Germline-derived CDR1 and CDR2 are SGHRS and YFSETQ. The CDR3 DNA reads as TGCGCCAGCAGCAGTGACAGGGTTGGCTATGGCTACACCTTC. It is translated as CASSSDRVGYGYTF.

The CDR3 DNA reads as TGTGCCAGCAGTCCCGGCCAGGGGAGCAATCAGCCCCAGCATTTT. Translation gives CASSPGQGSNQPQHF. The gene calls are TRBV27 and TRBJ1-5; D is perhaps TRBD1 (6 bases). CDR3 size: 15 residues. Germline V gene lookup returns CDR1 MNHEY and CDR2 SMNVEV (reference sequence). Deletions cut 5 bases from V and 1 base from J, with 12 bases between.

V and J are TRBV5-1 and TRBJ1-2; tentatively, D is TRBD1 (6 bases). CDR1 is SGHRS, CDR2 YFSETQ, per germline. Trimming shortened V by 0 bases and J by 6 bases, and 15 bases separated the two germline ends. This CDR3 is 15 amino acids long. The CDR3 sequence: CASSLGQGNLDGYTF. CDR3 sequence (DNA): TGCGCCAGCAGCTTGGGGCAGGGGAATCTGGATGGCTACACCTTC.

The CDR3 DNA reads as TGTGCCAGCACAGGGGGGTCTGGGGCCAACGTCCTGACTTTC. Its translation is CASTGGSGANVLTF. The chain joins TRBV2 to TRBJ2-6, with D tentatively TRBD1 (7 bases). This CDR3 is 14 amino acids long. Germline V lookup: CDR1 SNHLY, CDR2 FYNNEI. Trimming took 7 bases from V and 1 from J, leaving 8 bases between them.